This is a list of T cell receptor beta chains from one sample in a study of shared clonotypes between healthy human individuals. Here immunoSEQ multiplex PCR was the method, and the copy in TCRdb shows in-frame clones only, minus some. The sample contains 2 million to 2.5 million clones, just under 95% of which appear only once. Sample: naive CD4+ T cells from PBMCs. Receptor source: a man between 18 and 29 years old in good health. Some clones in this sample may be carry-over from other donors' samples. Each CDR3 is given with its conserved first and last residue. Each record gives: CDR3 protein, CDR3 DNA, V gene, D gene, clone size, CDR3 length, J gene. D genes are given only for firm matches. The listing skips clone size in some rows; elsewhere it reads once, few, many or a size class.

cdr3_aa: CSVGRDLSYEQYF
cdr3_nt: TGCAGCGTGGGTCGGGATCTCTCCTACGAGCAGTACTTC
v_call: TRBV29-1
d_call: -
clone_size: -
cdr3_length: 13
j_call: TRBJ2-7

cdr3_aa: CASSLFAGSSEQYF
cdr3_nt: TGTGCCAGCAGCTTATTCGCCGGGAGTAGCGAGCAGTACTTC
v_call: TRBV11-2
d_call: -
clone_size: -
cdr3_length: 14
j_call: TRBJ2-7

cdr3_aa: CSVEGTGNTIYF
cdr3_nt: TGCAGCGTTGAGGGGACTGGAAACACCATATATTTT
v_call: TRBV29-1
d_call: -
clone_size: -
cdr3_length: 12
j_call: TRBJ1-3

cdr3_aa: CSAATGVYEQYF
cdr3_nt: TGCAGCGCCGCAACTGGGGTTTACGAGCAGTACTTC
v_call: TRBV29-1
d_call: -
clone_size: -
cdr3_length: 12
j_call: TRBJ2-7

cdr3_aa: CASSDRYRGLMSTGELFF
cdr3_nt: TGTGCCAGCAGCGACCGGTACAGGGGGCTGATGAGCACCGGGGAGCTGTTTTTT
v_call: TRBV7-9
d_call: TRBD1
clone_size: -
cdr3_length: 18
j_call: TRBJ2-2

cdr3_aa: CAIRDNYEQYF
cdr3_nt: TGTGCCATCAGGGACAACTACGAGCAGTACTTC
v_call: TRBV10-3
d_call: -
clone_size: -
cdr3_length: 11
j_call: TRBJ2-7

cdr3_aa: CASSLGLPPMGKLFF
cdr3_nt: TGTGCCAGCAGCTTAGGGCTACCGCCGATGGGGAAACTGTTTTTT
v_call: TRBV7-8
d_call: -
clone_size: -
cdr3_length: 15
j_call: TRBJ1-4

cdr3_aa: CASSQGTSFYGYTF
cdr3_nt: TGTGCCAGCAGCCAGGGTACATCCTTCTATGGCTACACCTTC
v_call: TRBV6-5
d_call: -
clone_size: -
cdr3_length: 14
j_call: TRBJ1-2

cdr3_aa: CACTQGYQETQYF
cdr3_nt: TGTGCCTGTACCCAGGGCTACCAAGAGACCCAATACTTC
v_call: TRBV30
d_call: -
clone_size: -
cdr3_length: 13
j_call: TRBJ2-5

cdr3_aa: CASSPPGLAGLSSYNEQFF
cdr3_nt: TGCGCCAGCAGCCCCCCGGGACTAGCGGGTCTAAGCTCCTACAATGAGCAGTTCTTC
v_call: TRBV4-1
d_call: TRBD2
clone_size: -
cdr3_length: 19
j_call: TRBJ2-1

cdr3_aa: CASSLGQNNEQFF
cdr3_nt: TGTGCCAGCAGCTTAGGACAGAACAATGAGCAGTTCTTC
v_call: TRBV7-9
d_call: -
clone_size: -
cdr3_length: 13
j_call: TRBJ2-1

cdr3_aa: CASSLAGQPRTAEQYF
cdr3_nt: TGCGCCAGCAGCTTGGCGGGCCAACCTCGTACGGCCGAGCAGTACTTC
v_call: TRBV5-1
d_call: -
clone_size: -
cdr3_length: 16
j_call: TRBJ2-7

cdr3_aa: CASSFGIQNTEAFF
cdr3_nt: TGCGCCAGCAGCTTCGGGATACAGAACACTGAAGCTTTCTTT
v_call: TRBV5-1
d_call: -
clone_size: -
cdr3_length: 14
j_call: TRBJ1-1

cdr3_aa: CASSDRGHLNTEAFF
cdr3_nt: TGTGCCAGTAGTGACCGAGGACACTTGAACACTGAAGCTTTCTTT
v_call: TRBV19
d_call: -
clone_size: few
cdr3_length: 15
j_call: TRBJ1-1

cdr3_aa: CASSLPQVAGVTDTQYF
cdr3_nt: TGCGCCAGCAGCTTGCCCCAAGTGGCGGGAGTGACAGATACGCAGTATTTT
v_call: TRBV5-1
d_call: TRBD2
clone_size: -
cdr3_length: 17
j_call: TRBJ2-3

cdr3_aa: CSVGHVYNEQFF
cdr3_nt: TGCAGCGTTGGACACGTATACAATGAGCAGTTCTTC
v_call: TRBV29-1
d_call: -
clone_size: -
cdr3_length: 12
j_call: TRBJ2-1

cdr3_aa: CATSRGVFGSYEQYF
cdr3_nt: TGTGCCACCAGCAGAGGAGTGTTCGGCTCCTACGAGCAGTACTTC
v_call: TRBV15
d_call: -
clone_size: -
cdr3_length: 15
j_call: TRBJ2-7

cdr3_aa: CASSFVGLRDEQYF
cdr3_nt: TGTGCCAGCAGTTTTGTGGGCCTGAGGGACGAGCAGTACTTC
v_call: TRBV27
d_call: -
clone_size: once
cdr3_length: 14
j_call: TRBJ2-7

cdr3_aa: CASSIRQGSFQPQHF
cdr3_nt: TGTGCCAGTAGTATCAGGCAGGGTAGTTTTCAGCCCCAGCATTTT
v_call: TRBV19
d_call: -
clone_size: -
cdr3_length: 15
j_call: TRBJ1-5

cdr3_aa: CASSRTGFLFEQYF
cdr3_nt: TGTGCCAGCAGCCGGACAGGGTTTCTCTTTGAGCAGTACTTC
v_call: TRBV5-4
d_call: TRBD1
clone_size: -
cdr3_length: 14
j_call: TRBJ2-7

cdr3_aa: CASSERAGRGNTEAFF
cdr3_nt: TGCGCCAGCAGTGAACGCGCTGGGCGGGGAAACACTGAAGCTTTCTTT
v_call: TRBV10-2
d_call: -
clone_size: -
cdr3_length: 16
j_call: TRBJ1-1

cdr3_aa: CASSSLIAGSLDEQYF
cdr3_nt: TGTGCCAGCAGCTCTCTAATAGCGGGGTCCCTGGACGAGCAGTACTTC
v_call: TRBV5-4
d_call: TRBD2
clone_size: -
cdr3_length: 16
j_call: TRBJ2-7

cdr3_aa: CAISDRWIPSTDTQYF
cdr3_nt: TGTGCCATCAGTGATCGGTGGATCCCTAGCACAGATACGCAGTATTTT
v_call: TRBV10-3
d_call: -
clone_size: -
cdr3_length: 16
j_call: TRBJ2-3

cdr3_aa: CASSPKGRTTDTQYF
cdr3_nt: TGTGCCAGCAGCCCCAAGGGACGCACCACAGATACGCAGTATTTT
v_call: TRBV7-3
d_call: -
clone_size: -
cdr3_length: 15
j_call: TRBJ2-3

cdr3_aa: CASGLPSEGAEGYTF
cdr3_nt: TGTGCTAGTGGTTTGCCTTCCGAGGGGGCCGAGGGCTACACCTTC
v_call: TRBV12-5
d_call: TRBD1
clone_size: -
cdr3_length: 15
j_call: TRBJ1-2

cdr3_aa: CASSSMGLRTELRVFF
cdr3_nt: TGTGCCAGCAGCTCTATGGGGCTCCGGACAGAGCTTAGGGTGTTCTTC
v_call: TRBV5-4
d_call: -
clone_size: -
cdr3_length: 16
j_call: TRBJ2-1

cdr3_aa: CASSLGGRDTDTQYF
cdr3_nt: TGCGCCAGCAGCTTGGGCGGGAGAGACACAGATACGCAGTATTTT
v_call: TRBV5-1
d_call: TRBD2
clone_size: -
cdr3_length: 15
j_call: TRBJ2-3

cdr3_aa: CASSQDLNQPQHF
cdr3_nt: TGCGCCAGCAGCCAGGACCTTAATCAGCCCCAGCATTTT
v_call: TRBV4-1
d_call: -
clone_size: once
cdr3_length: 13
j_call: TRBJ1-5

cdr3_aa: CASSVGADHSYNEQFF
cdr3_nt: TGTGCCAGCAGCGTAGGGGCGGACCACTCCTACAATGAGCAGTTCTTC
v_call: TRBV9
d_call: -
clone_size: -
cdr3_length: 16
j_call: TRBJ2-1

cdr3_aa: CASSLEGGQETQYF
cdr3_nt: TGCGCCAGCAGCTTGGAGGGGGGGCAAGAGACCCAGTACTTC
v_call: TRBV5-1
d_call: -
clone_size: -
cdr3_length: 14
j_call: TRBJ2-5

cdr3_aa: CASSLVLTGGSYEQYF
cdr3_nt: TGTGCCAGCAGCTTAGTACTGACAGGGGGCTCCTACGAGCAGTACTTC
v_call: TRBV11-2
d_call: TRBD1
clone_size: -
cdr3_length: 16
j_call: TRBJ2-7

cdr3_aa: CASSQDLREAFF
cdr3_nt: TGTGCCAGCAGCCAAGATCTAAGGGAAGCTTTCTTT
v_call: TRBV14
d_call: -
clone_size: -
cdr3_length: 12
j_call: TRBJ1-1

cdr3_aa: CASSHGQGKAELSYNEQFF
cdr3_nt: TGTGCCAGCAGCCATGGACAGGGGAAAGCCGAGTTGTCCTACAATGAGCAGTTCTTC
v_call: TRBV11-1
d_call: TRBD1
clone_size: -
cdr3_length: 19
j_call: TRBJ2-1

cdr3_aa: CSARDRIEAFF
cdr3_nt: TGCAGTGCTCGTGACAGAATTGAAGCTTTCTTT
v_call: TRBV20-1
d_call: -
clone_size: -
cdr3_length: 11
j_call: TRBJ1-1

cdr3_aa: CAISESRTDRGYGYTF
cdr3_nt: TGTGCCATCAGTGAGTCGCGGACCGATCGGGGCTATGGCTACACCTTC
v_call: TRBV10-3
d_call: -
clone_size: -
cdr3_length: 16
j_call: TRBJ1-2

cdr3_aa: CASSTGGQAGEAFF
cdr3_nt: TGCGCCAGCAGCACAGGTGGACAGGCTGGTGAAGCTTTCTTT
v_call: TRBV5-1
d_call: TRBD1
clone_size: few
cdr3_length: 14
j_call: TRBJ1-1

cdr3_aa: CASSPQTQGFYGYTF
cdr3_nt: TGCGCCAGCAGCCCCCAAACACAGGGCTTCTATGGCTACACCTTC
v_call: TRBV5-1
d_call: -
clone_size: -
cdr3_length: 15
j_call: TRBJ1-2

cdr3_aa: CATSRVLQSYEQYF
cdr3_nt: TGTGCCACCAGCAGAGTATTGCAGTCCTACGAGCAGTACTTC
v_call: TRBV15
d_call: -
clone_size: -
cdr3_length: 14
j_call: TRBJ2-7

cdr3_aa: CASSQDEGSQETQYF
cdr3_nt: TGTGCCAGCAGCCAAGACGAGGGGTCCCAAGAGACCCAGTACTTC
v_call: TRBV4-2
d_call: -
clone_size: -
cdr3_length: 15
j_call: TRBJ2-5

cdr3_aa: CASSLGTSGSYEQYF
cdr3_nt: TGTGCCAGCAGCCTGGGGACTAGCGGGAGCTACGAGCAGTACTTC
v_call: TRBV7-2
d_call: TRBD2
clone_size: once
cdr3_length: 15
j_call: TRBJ2-7

cdr3_aa: CAWTTETPRETQYF
cdr3_nt: TGTGCCTGGACAACGGAGACCCCCCGGGAGACCCAGTACTTC
v_call: TRBV30
d_call: -
clone_size: -
cdr3_length: 14
j_call: TRBJ2-5

cdr3_aa: CASSLDSNQPQHF
cdr3_nt: TGTGCCAGTAGTCTTGATAGCAATCAGCCCCAGCATTTT
v_call: TRBV19
d_call: -
clone_size: -
cdr3_length: 13
j_call: TRBJ1-5

cdr3_aa: CASSLASQAAYEQYF
cdr3_nt: TGTGCCAGCAGCTTGGCCTCACAGGCAGCCTACGAGCAGTACTTC
v_call: TRBV5-4
d_call: -
clone_size: once
cdr3_length: 15
j_call: TRBJ2-7

cdr3_aa: CSVRTSGDTYNEQFF
cdr3_nt: TGCAGCGTCAGGACTAGCGGGGACACCTACAATGAGCAGTTCTTC
v_call: TRBV29-1
d_call: TRBD2
clone_size: -
cdr3_length: 15
j_call: TRBJ2-1

cdr3_aa: CATSRLTGANQPQHF
cdr3_nt: TGTGCCACCAGCAGATTAACAGGGGCAAATCAGCCCCAGCATTTT
v_call: TRBV15
d_call: TRBD1
clone_size: -
cdr3_length: 15
j_call: TRBJ1-5

cdr3_aa: CASSDYRGNTEAFF
cdr3_nt: TGTGCCAGCAGTGACTACAGGGGAAACACTGAAGCTTTCTTT
v_call: TRBV28
d_call: TRBD1
clone_size: once
cdr3_length: 14
j_call: TRBJ1-1

cdr3_aa: CASSPGFGEQYF
cdr3_nt: TGTGCCAGCAGCCCGGGGTTCGGGGAGCAGTACTTC
v_call: TRBV5-6
d_call: -
clone_size: -
cdr3_length: 12
j_call: TRBJ2-7

cdr3_aa: CASSEFGQVNEKLFF
cdr3_nt: TGTGCCAGCAGTGAATTCGGACAGGTTAATGAAAAACTGTTTTTT
v_call: TRBV25-1
d_call: TRBD1
clone_size: -
cdr3_length: 15
j_call: TRBJ1-4

cdr3_aa: CASSLKRGANTGELFF
cdr3_nt: TGTGCCAGCAGCTTAAAGCGGGGAGCGAACACCGGGGAGCTGTTTTTT
v_call: TRBV7-6
d_call: TRBD2
clone_size: -
cdr3_length: 16
j_call: TRBJ2-2

cdr3_aa: CASSLGQGGGGELFF
cdr3_nt: TGCGCCAGCAGCTTGGGACAGGGCGGCGGCGGGGAGCTGTTTTTT
v_call: TRBV5-1
d_call: TRBD1
clone_size: -
cdr3_length: 15
j_call: TRBJ2-2

cdr3_aa: CASSGRLADTEAFF
cdr3_nt: TGCGCCAGCAGCGGTCGGCTGGCGGACACTGAAGCTTTCTTT
v_call: TRBV5-1
d_call: -
clone_size: once
cdr3_length: 14
j_call: TRBJ1-1

cdr3_aa: CAWSVLPGGGETQYF
cdr3_nt: TGTGCCTGGAGTGTACTTCCGGGAGGGGGGGAGACCCAGTACTTC
v_call: TRBV30
d_call: TRBD2
clone_size: -
cdr3_length: 15
j_call: TRBJ2-5

cdr3_aa: CSVEEGAVDYTF
cdr3_nt: TGCAGCGTTGAAGAGGGGGCAGTGGACTACACCTTC
v_call: TRBV29-1
d_call: -
clone_size: -
cdr3_length: 12
j_call: TRBJ1-2

cdr3_aa: CASSIDSYEQYF
cdr3_nt: TGTGCCAGTAGTATCGACAGCTACGAGCAGTACTTC
v_call: TRBV19
d_call: -
clone_size: -
cdr3_length: 12
j_call: TRBJ2-7

cdr3_aa: CASSLLDGNQPQHF
cdr3_nt: TGTGCCAGCAGTTTGCTTGACGGCAATCAGCCCCAGCATTTT
v_call: TRBV27
d_call: -
clone_size: -
cdr3_length: 14
j_call: TRBJ1-5

cdr3_aa: CASSFAFSGDYGYTF
cdr3_nt: TGTGCCAGCAGTTTCGCTTTTAGCGGGGACTATGGCTACACCTTC
v_call: TRBV28
d_call: -
clone_size: -
cdr3_length: 15
j_call: TRBJ1-2